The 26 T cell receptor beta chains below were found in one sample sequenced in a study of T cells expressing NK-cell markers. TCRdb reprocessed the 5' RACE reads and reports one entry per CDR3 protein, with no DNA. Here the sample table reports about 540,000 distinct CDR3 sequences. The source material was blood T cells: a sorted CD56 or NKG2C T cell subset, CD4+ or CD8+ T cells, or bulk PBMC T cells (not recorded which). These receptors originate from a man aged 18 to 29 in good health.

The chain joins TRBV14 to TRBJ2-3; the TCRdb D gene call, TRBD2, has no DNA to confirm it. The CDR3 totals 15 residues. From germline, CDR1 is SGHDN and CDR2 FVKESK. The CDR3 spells CASSQGGGSVNTQYF.

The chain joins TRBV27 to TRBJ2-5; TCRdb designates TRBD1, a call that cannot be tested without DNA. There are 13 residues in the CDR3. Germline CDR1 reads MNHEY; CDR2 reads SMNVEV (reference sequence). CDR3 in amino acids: CASRGRFWETQYF.

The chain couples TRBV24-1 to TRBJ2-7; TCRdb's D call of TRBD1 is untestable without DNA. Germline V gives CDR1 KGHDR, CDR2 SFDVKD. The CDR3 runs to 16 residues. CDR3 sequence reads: CATSEGDRSLRYEQYF.

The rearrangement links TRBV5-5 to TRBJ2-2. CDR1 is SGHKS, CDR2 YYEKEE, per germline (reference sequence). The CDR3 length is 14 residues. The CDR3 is CASSNIVNTGELFF.

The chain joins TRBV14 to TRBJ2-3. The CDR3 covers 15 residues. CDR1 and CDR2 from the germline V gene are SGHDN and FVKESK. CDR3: CASSREPGLLDTQYF.

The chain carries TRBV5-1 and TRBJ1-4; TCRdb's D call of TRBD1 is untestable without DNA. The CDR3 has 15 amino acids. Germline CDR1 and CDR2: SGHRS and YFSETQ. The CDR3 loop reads CASSLRGQLNEKLFF. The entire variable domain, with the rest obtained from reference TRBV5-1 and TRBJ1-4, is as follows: KAGVTQTPRYLIKTRGQQVTLSCSPISGHRSVSWYQQTPGQGLQFLFEYFSETQRNKGNFPGRFSGRQFSNSRSEMNVSTLELGDSALYLCASSLRGQLNEKLFFGSGTQLSVL.

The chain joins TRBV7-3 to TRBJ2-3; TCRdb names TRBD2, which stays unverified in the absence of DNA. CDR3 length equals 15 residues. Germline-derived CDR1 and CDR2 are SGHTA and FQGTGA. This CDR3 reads CASSLLGRGTDTQYF.

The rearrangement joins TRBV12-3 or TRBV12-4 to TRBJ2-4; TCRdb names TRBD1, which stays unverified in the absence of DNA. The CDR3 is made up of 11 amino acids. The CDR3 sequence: CASSLSGAQYF.

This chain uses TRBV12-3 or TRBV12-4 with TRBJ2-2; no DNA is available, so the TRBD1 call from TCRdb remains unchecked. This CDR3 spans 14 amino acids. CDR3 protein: CASLGGQYTGELFF.

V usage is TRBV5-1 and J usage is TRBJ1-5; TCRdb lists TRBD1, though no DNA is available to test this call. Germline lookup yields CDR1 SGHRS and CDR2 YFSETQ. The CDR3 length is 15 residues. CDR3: CASSADGGPYQPQHF.

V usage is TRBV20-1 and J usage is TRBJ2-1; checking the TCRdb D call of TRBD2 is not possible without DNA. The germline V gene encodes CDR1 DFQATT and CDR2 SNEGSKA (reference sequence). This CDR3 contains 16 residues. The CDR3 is CSARDLRREGVGEQFF.

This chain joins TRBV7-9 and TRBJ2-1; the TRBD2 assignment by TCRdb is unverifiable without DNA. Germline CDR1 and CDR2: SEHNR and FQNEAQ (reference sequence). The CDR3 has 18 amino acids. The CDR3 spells CASSHTIAGGSSYNEQFF.

The CDR3 protein is CATSEERRGADTQYF. The chain is built from TRBV24-1 and TRBJ2-3; TCRdb proposes TRBD2, but this gene call is untestable without DNA. Germline V CDR1 and CDR2: KGHDR, SFDVKD. The CDR3 totals 15 residues.

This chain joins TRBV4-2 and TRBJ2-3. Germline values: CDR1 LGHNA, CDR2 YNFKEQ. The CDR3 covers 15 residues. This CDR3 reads CASSQLDEFTDTQYF.

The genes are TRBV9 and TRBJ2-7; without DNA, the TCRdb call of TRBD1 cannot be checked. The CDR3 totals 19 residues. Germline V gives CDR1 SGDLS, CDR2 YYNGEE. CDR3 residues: CASSPAGQGAPGSPYEQYF.

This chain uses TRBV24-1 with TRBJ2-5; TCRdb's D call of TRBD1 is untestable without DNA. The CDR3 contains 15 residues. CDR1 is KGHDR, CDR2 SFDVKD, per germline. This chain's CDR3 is CATGRSTGGLETQYF.

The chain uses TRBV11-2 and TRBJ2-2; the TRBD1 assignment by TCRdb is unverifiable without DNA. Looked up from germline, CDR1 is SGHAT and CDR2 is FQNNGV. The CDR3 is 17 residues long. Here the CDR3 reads CASSLHSTGGAPGELFF.

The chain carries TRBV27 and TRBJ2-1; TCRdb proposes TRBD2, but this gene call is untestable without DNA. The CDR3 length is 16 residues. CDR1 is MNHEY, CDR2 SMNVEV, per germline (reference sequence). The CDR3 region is CASSSLGGRASHEQFF.

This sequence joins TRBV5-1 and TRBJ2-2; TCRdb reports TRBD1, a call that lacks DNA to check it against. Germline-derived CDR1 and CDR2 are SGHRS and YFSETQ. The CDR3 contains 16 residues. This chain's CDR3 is CASSWGTGGVTGELFF.

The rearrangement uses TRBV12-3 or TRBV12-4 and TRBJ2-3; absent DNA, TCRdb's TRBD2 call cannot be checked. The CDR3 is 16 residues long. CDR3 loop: CASSLLAGGSTDTQYF.

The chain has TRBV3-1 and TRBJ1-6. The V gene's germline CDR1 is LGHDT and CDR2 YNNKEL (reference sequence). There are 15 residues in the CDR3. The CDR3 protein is CASSHDKINNSPLHF.

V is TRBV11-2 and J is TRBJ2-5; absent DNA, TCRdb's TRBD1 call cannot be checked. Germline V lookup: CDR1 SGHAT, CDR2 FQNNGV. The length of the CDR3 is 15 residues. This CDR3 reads CASSLVSGTGETQYF.

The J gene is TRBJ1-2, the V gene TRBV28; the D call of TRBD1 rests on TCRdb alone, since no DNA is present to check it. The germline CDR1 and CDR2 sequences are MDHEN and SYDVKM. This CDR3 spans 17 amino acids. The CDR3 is CASSRDRGGFANYGYTF.

CDR3 amino acids: CSAKRSPNRSYEQYF. The rearrangement links TRBV20-1 to TRBJ2-7. The CDR3 has 15 amino acids. Germline CDR1 is DFQATT and CDR2 is SNEGSKA (reference sequence).

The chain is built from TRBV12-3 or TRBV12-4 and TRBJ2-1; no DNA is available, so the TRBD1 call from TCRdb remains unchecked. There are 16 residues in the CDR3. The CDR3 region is CASSFLGTGGRDEQFF.

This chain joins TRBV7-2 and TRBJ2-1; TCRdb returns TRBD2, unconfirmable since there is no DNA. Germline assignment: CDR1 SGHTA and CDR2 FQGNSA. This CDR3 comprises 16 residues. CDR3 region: CASSLGLTSGNDEQFF.